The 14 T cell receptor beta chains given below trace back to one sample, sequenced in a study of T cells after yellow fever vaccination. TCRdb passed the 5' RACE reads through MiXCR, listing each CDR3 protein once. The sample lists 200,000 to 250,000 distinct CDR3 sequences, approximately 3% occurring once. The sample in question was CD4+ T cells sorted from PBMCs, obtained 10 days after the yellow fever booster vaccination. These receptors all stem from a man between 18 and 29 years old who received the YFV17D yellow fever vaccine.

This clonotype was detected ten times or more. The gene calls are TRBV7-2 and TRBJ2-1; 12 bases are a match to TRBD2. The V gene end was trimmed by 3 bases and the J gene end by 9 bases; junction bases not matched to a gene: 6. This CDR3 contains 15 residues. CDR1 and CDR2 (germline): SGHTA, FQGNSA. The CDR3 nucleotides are TGTGCCAGCAGCTTTTCGGCTAGCGGGGGGGCTGAGCAGTTCTTC. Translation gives CASSFSASGGAEQFF.

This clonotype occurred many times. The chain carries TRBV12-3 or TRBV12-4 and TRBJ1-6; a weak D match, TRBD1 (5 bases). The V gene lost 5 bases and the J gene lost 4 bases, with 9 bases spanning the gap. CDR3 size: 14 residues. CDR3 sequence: CASSPGPYNSPLHF. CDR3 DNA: TGTGCCAGCAGTCCGGGACCGTATAATTCACCCCTCCACTTT.

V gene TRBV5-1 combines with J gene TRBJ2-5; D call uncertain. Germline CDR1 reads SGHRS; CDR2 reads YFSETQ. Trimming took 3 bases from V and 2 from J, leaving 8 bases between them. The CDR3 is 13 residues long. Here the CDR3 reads CASSSGLQETQYF. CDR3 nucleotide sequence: TGCGCCAGCAGCTCCGGATTACAAGAGACCCAGTACTTC.

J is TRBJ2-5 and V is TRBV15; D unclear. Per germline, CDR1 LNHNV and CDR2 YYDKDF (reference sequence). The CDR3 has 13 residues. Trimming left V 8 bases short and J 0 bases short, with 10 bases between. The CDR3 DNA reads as TGTGCCACCCAAGTCGGCAACCAAGAGACCCAGTACTTC. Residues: CATQVGNQETQYF.

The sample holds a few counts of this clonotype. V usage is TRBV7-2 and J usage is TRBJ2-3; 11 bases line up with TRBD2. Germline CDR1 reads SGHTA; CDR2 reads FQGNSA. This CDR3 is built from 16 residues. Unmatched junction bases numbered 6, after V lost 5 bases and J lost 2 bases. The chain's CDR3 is CASSQLAGAYTDTQYF. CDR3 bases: TGTGCCAGCAGCCAACTAGCGGGGGCCTACACAGATACGCAGTATTTT.

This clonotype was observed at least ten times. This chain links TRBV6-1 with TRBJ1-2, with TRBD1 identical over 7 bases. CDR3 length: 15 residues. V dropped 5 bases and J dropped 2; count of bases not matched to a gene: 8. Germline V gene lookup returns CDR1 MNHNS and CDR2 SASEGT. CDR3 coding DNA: TGTGCCAGCAGTCAATACAGGGGCGCGAACTATGGCTACACCTTC. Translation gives CASSQYRGANYGYTF.

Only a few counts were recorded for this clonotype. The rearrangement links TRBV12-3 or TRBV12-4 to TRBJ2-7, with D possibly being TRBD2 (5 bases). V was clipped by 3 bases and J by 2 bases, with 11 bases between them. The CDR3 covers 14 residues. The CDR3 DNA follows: TGTGCCAGCAGTTTGGGGAGCCCGGCCTACGAGCAGTACTTC. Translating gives CASSLGSPAYEQYF.

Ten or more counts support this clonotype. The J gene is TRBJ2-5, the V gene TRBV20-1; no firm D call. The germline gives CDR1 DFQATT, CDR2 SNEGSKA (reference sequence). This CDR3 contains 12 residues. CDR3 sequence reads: CSASWGQETQYF. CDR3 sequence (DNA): TGCAGCGCTTCATGGGGTCAAGAGACCCAGTACTTC.

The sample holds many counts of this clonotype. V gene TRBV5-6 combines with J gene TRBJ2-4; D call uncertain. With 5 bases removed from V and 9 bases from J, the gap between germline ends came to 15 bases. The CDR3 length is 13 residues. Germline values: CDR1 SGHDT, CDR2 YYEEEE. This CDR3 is CASRSAATGIQYF. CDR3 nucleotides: TGTGCCAGCAGATCGGCCGCCACGGGCATTCAGTACTTC. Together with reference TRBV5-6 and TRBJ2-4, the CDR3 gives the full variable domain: DAGVTQSPTHLIKTRGQQVTLRCSPKSGHDTVSWYQQALGQGPQFIFQYYEEEERQRGNFPDRFSGHQFPNYSSELNVNALLLGDSALYLCASRSAATGIQYFGAGTRLSVL.

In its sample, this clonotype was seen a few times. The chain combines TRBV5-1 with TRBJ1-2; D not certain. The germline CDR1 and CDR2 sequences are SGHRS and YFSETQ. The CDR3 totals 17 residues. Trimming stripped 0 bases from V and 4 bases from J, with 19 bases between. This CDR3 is CASSLAKDDILPYGYTF. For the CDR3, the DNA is TGCGCCAGCAGCTTGGCCAAGGACGACATACTCCCCTATGGCTACACCTTC.

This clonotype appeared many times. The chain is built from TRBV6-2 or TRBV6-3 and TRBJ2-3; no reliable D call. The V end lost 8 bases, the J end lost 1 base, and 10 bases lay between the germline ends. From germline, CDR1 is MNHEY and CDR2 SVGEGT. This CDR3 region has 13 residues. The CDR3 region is CASYDGRTDTQYF. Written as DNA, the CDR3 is TGTGCCAGCTACGACGGGCGCACAGATACGCAGTATTTT.

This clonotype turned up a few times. The CDR3 loop reads CASSRSQGGLNEQFF. The DNA of the CDR3 is TGTGCCAGCAGTCGAAGTCAGGGGGGTCTGAATGAGCAGTTCTTC. This chain uses TRBV3-1 with TRBJ2-1, with a possible D match to TRBD1 (7 bases). The CDR3 extends over 15 amino acids. V was shortened by 6 bases and J by 7 bases, with 19 bases between the two germline ends. The germline gives CDR1 LGHDT, CDR2 YNNKEL (reference sequence).

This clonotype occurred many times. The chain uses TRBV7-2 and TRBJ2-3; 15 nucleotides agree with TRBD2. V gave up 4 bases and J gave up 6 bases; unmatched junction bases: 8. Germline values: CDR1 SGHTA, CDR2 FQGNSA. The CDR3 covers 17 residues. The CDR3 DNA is TGTGCCAGCAGCTACAGGACTAGCGGGGGGGCGGTGGATACGCAGTATTTT. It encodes CASSYRTSGGAVDTQYF. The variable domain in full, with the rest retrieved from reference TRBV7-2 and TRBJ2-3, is GAGVSQSPSNKVTEKGKDVELRCDPISGHTALYWYRQSLGQGLEFLIYFQGNSAPDKSGLPSDRFSAERTGGSVSTLTIQRTQQEDSAVYLCASSYRTSGGAVDTQYFGPGTRLTVL.

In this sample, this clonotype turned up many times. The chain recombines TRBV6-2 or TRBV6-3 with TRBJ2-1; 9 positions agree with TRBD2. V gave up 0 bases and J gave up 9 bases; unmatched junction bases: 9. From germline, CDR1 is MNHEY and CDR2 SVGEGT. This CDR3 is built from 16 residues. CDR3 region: CASSYSWRGGQGEQFF. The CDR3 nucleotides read TGTGCCAGCAGTTACTCCTGGCGGGGGGGCCAGGGTGAGCAGTTCTTC.